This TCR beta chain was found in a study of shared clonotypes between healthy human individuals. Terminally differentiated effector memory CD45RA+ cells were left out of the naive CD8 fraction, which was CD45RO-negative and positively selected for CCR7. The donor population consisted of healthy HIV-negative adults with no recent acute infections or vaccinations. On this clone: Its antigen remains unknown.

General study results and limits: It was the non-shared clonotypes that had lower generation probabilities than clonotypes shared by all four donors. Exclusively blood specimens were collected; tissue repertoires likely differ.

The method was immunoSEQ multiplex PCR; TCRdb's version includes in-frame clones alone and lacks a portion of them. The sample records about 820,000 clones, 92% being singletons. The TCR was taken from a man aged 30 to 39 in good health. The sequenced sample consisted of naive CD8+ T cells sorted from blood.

DNA of the CDR3: TGTGCCAGCAGTGACGGGGCGGGCCTGGAATACTTC. Protein sequence: CASSDGAGLEYF. The chain combines TRBV28 with TRBJ2-4; D tentatively fits TRBD1 or TRBD2 (5 bases each). Trimming took 5 bases from V and 16 from J, leaving 18 bases between them. Germline V lookup: CDR1 MDHEN, CDR2 SYDVKM. The CDR3 has 12 amino acids.